The 8 T cell receptor beta chains below were found in one sample sequenced in a study of cytomegalovirus exposure and HLA in healthy donors. The PCR was carried out with 60 Vbeta primers and 13 Jbeta primers. This table comes from immunoSEQ multiplex PCR, and its TCRdb copy is limited to in-frame clones, with some not included. The repertoire consists of about 160,000 clones, with 75% to 90% occurring once and the leading ten covering around 4.3%. Material for sequencing was PBMCs. These receptors were taken from a man aged 50 or older in good health and CMV-seropositive.

The chain joins TRBV6-1 to TRBJ2-7; no reliable D call. This CDR3 comprises 12 residues. The germline V gene has CDR1 MNHNS and CDR2 SASEGT. Trimming took 6 bases from V and 2 from J, leaving 8 bases between them. This CDR3 is CASRYIPYEQYF. The CDR3 DNA sequence: TGTGCCAGCAGGTACATACCCTACGAGCAGTACTTC.

This clone was seen a few times. This sequence joins TRBV9 and TRBJ1-3; no definite D call. The CDR3 loop spans 14 amino acids. The ends were cut back, 4 bases at V and 0 bases at J, with 8 bases in the middle. Germline CDR1 SGDLS, CDR2 YYNGEE. CDR3 loop: CASSPGDSGNTIYF. For the CDR3, the DNA is TGTGCCAGCAGCCCCGGGGACTCTGGAAACACCATATATTTT.

This clone was observed once. The chain joins TRBV19 to TRBJ2-1; 8 bases align to TRBD2. V lost 4 bases to trimming and J lost 10 bases; unmatched junction nucleotides: 18. CDR3 length: 17 residues. Germline V gives CDR1 LNHDA, CDR2 SQIVND (reference sequence). CDR3 nucleotide sequence: TGTGCCAGTAGTAACTATGGATGGCGGGGGGCCCGCCACGAGCAGTTCTTC. Translated: CASSNYGWRGARHEQFF.

This clone was observed a few times. The V gene is TRBV30, the J gene TRBJ1-1, with D maybe TRBD1 (5 bases). CDR1 GTSNPN and CDR2 SVGIG come from the germline V gene (reference sequence). Trimming cost V 2 bases and J 1 base, with 8 bases left between them. There are 13 residues in the CDR3. The CDR3 nucleotides read TGTGCCTGGAGTCTCCAGGGGAACACTGAAGCTTTCTTT. This encodes CAWSLQGNTEAFF.

The V and J genes are TRBV25-1 and TRBJ2-3; the D is unclear. The V gene lost 1 base and the J gene lost 2 bases, with 10 bases spanning the gap. The CDR3 is 15 residues long. Germline CDR1 and CDR2: MGHDK and SYGVNS. The CDR3 DNA is TGTGCCAGCAGTGAATTACTGACTTACACAGATACGCAGTATTTT. Encoded protein: CASSELLTYTDTQYF.

This clone has more than one count but fewer than ten. This chain links TRBV4-1 with TRBJ1-4; a possible D gene is TRBD1 (6 bases). Germline V gene sequence: CDR1 MGHRA, CDR2 YSYEKL. The length of the CDR3 is 14 residues. V gave up 3 bases and J gave up 7 bases, with 12 bases separating them. The CDR3 is CASSQILGGEKLFF. In nucleotides, the CDR3 is TGCGCCAGCAGCCAGATCTTAGGGGGTGAAAAACTGTTTTTT.

The chain joins TRBV5-6 to TRBJ2-1; TRBD2 is a possible D gene (5 bases). The V end was cut by 0 bases, the J end by 12 bases, with 13 bases between. Germline V gives CDR1 SGHDT, CDR2 YYEEEE. This CDR3 region has 13 residues. CDR3 bases: TGTGCCAGCAGCTTGGCCAATGCGGGTGTGCAGTTCTTC. This codes for CASSLANAGVQFF.

J is TRBJ2-3 and V is TRBV9, with 11 positions matching TRBD2. The V gene end was trimmed by 4 bases and the J gene end by 4 bases; junction bases not matched to a gene: 11. Germline V gene lookup returns CDR1 SGDLS and CDR2 YYNGEE. This CDR3 comprises 17 residues. In DNA form, the CDR3 reads TGTGCCAGCAGCCATTACGTAGCGGGGGGGCGTGCAGATACGCAGTATTTT. It codes for CASSHYVAGGRADTQYF.